A selection of T cell receptor beta chains follows, all from one sample in a study of T-cell memory formation after mild COVID-19. TCRdb ran MiXCR on the 5' RACE reads and lists one entry per CDR3 protein. The repertoire consists of about 190,000 distinct CDR3 sequences, with 20% to 25% occurring once and the leading ten covering 23%. The sequenced sample consisted of PBMCs or a T cell subset sorted from them (not recorded which). Source of these receptors: an adult woman who had mild COVID-19 (a few samples of this study predate the infection). Cell type and time point are not known. The CDR3 runs from the conserved cysteine through the conserved F or W. D genes are given only for firm matches. Size tells how often a clone was seen (once, few, many) or the class of an expanded clone, and some rows leave it out.

clone size	V gene	D gene	J gene	CDR3 protein	CDR3 DNA
few	TRBV7-3	-	TRBJ2-3	CASSRETGIDTQYF	TGTGCCAGCAGCCGAGAGACGGGTATAGATACGCAGTATTTT
-	TRBV10-3	TRBD2	TRBJ2-3	CAISDVPSGALMTDTQYF	TGTGCCATCAGTGACGTACCTAGCGGGGCCTTGATGACGGATACGCAGTATTTT
-	TRBV9	-	TRBJ2-1	CASSLGGGQYNEQFF	TGTGCCAGCAGCCTAGGAGGGGGCCAGTACAATGAGCAGTTCTTC
few	TRBV3-1	-	TRBJ2-7	CASSQDFGFSSYEQYF	TGTGCCAGCAGCCAAGATTTCGGCTTCAGCTCCTACGAGCAGTACTTC
-	TRBV15	-	TRBJ2-7	CATSPSDGHYEQYF	TGTGCCACCAGCCCCTCGGACGGCCATTACGAGCAGTACTTC
-	TRBV5-1	-	TRBJ1-6	CASSPWTVEDSPLHF	TGCGCCAGCAGCCCGTGGACAGTGGAGGATTCACCCCTCCACTTT
many	TRBV4-1	-	TRBJ2-7	CASSQNIGGQGKEYF	TGCGCCAGCAGCCAAAATATTGGAGGGCAGGGCAAAGAGTACTTC
-	TRBV11-2	TRBD1	TRBJ2-7	CASSIITRGQGVYEQYF	TGTGCCAGCAGCATCATAACCCGTGGTCAGGGGGTCTACGAGCAGTACTTC
-	TRBV6-5	-	TRBJ1-1	CASSYEGWDTEAFF	TGTGCCAGCAGTTACGAGGGGTGGGACACTGAAGCTTTCTTT
-	TRBV7-9	-	TRBJ2-7	CASSSPPRGSYEQYF	TGTGCCAGCAGCTCACCCCCCCGGGGCAGTTACGAGCAGTACTTC
-	TRBV24-1	TRBD1	TRBJ1-2	CATSEHGQDYGYTF	TGTGCCACCAGTGAACACGGACAGGACTATGGCTACACCTTC